Listed below are T cell receptor beta chains from one sample, sequenced in a study of cytomegalovirus exposure and HLA in healthy donors. The table came from immunoSEQ multiplex PCR; TCRdb's copy has only in-frame clones and leaves some out. This sample has under 200,000 clones, with 80% to 90% found just once. Sequenced sample: PBMCs. These receptors were obtained from a woman aged 18-35 years in good health and CMV-seronegative. Each CDR3 is given with its conserved first and last residue. Clone sizes are given selectively: once, few, many, or a class where the clone is expanded.

CDR3 length: 12
J gene: TRBJ2-7
clone size: .
V gene: TRBV28
CDR3 protein: CASSLARFEQYF

CDR3 length: 16
J gene: TRBJ2-7
clone size: .
V gene: TRBV7-9
CDR3 protein: CASSSPTDRSPYEQYF

CDR3 length: 11
J gene: TRBJ2-1
clone size: .
V gene: TRBV12-5
CDR3 protein: CASVQGIEQFF

CDR3 length: 16
J gene: TRBJ2-7
clone size: .
V gene: TRBV21-1
CDR3 protein: CASSKGYPQGDYEQYF

CDR3 length: 15
J gene: TRBJ2-5
clone size: once
V gene: TRBV14
CDR3 protein: CASSQDSTAEETQYF

CDR3 length: 15
J gene: TRBJ1-6
clone size: .
V gene: TRBV7-9
CDR3 protein: CASSLLGADNSPLHF

CDR3 length: 17
J gene: TRBJ2-6
clone size: .
V gene: TRBV10-2
CDR3 protein: CASSENLAGPGANVLTF

CDR3 length: 13
J gene: TRBJ2-1
clone size: once
V gene: TRBV4-1
CDR3 protein: CASSHWDSNEQFF

CDR3 length: 15
J gene: TRBJ1-4
clone size: few
V gene: TRBV2
CDR3 protein: CASSARWATNEKLFF

CDR3 length: 12
J gene: TRBJ2-5
clone size: .
V gene: TRBV10-3
CDR3 protein: CAISDLGETQYF

CDR3 length: 14
J gene: TRBJ1-2
clone size: .
V gene: TRBV11-2
CDR3 protein: CASSLDMGRPGYTF

CDR3 length: 18
J gene: TRBJ2-2
clone size: .
V gene: TRBV18
CDR3 protein: CASSVAAPSGVNTGELFF

CDR3 length: 16
J gene: TRBJ2-1
clone size: .
V gene: TRBV9
CDR3 protein: CASSAAGTFSYNEQFF

CDR3 length: 14
J gene: TRBJ2-5
clone size: .
V gene: TRBV28
CDR3 protein: CASKDYPYQETQYF

CDR3 length: 15
J gene: TRBJ2-6
clone size: .
V gene: TRBV5-4
CDR3 protein: CASSFDSGGANVLTF

CDR3 length: 15
J gene: TRBJ2-3
clone size: .
V gene: TRBV28
CDR3 protein: CASRPLAGSYDTQYF

CDR3 length: 12
J gene: TRBJ2-7
clone size: .
V gene: TRBV2
CDR3 protein: CASSPLGAKQYF

CDR3 length: 14
J gene: TRBJ1-6
clone size: .
V gene: TRBV6-1
CDR3 protein: CASSPTARYSPLHF

CDR3 length: 17
J gene: TRBJ2-3
clone size: .
V gene: TRBV6-1
CDR3 protein: CASSDLLWREGGDTQYF

CDR3 length: 15
J gene: TRBJ2-7
clone size: .
V gene: TRBV5-8
CDR3 protein: CASSLGTGAIYEQYF

CDR3 length: 16
J gene: TRBJ2-7
clone size: .
V gene: TRBV23-1
CDR3 protein: CASSQMRSRSSYEQYF

CDR3 length: 15
J gene: TRBJ1-1
clone size: .
V gene: TRBV4-2
CDR3 protein: CASSLNGDGNTEAFF

CDR3 length: 14
J gene: TRBJ1-3
clone size: .
V gene: TRBV9
CDR3 protein: CASSRRGGGNTIYF

CDR3 length: 15
J gene: TRBJ2-1
clone size: once
V gene: TRBV7-7
CDR3 protein: CASSLAGGAYNEQFF

CDR3 length: 14
J gene: TRBJ2-1
clone size: .
V gene: TRBV6-1
CDR3 protein: CASSYGGSYNEQFF

CDR3 length: 12
J gene: TRBJ2-2
clone size: .
V gene: TRBV11-2
CDR3 protein: CASSSLNRELFF

CDR3 length: 18
J gene: TRBJ2-1
clone size: .
V gene: TRBV19
CDR3 protein: CASSTSGTSGSSYNEQFF

CDR3 length: 12
J gene: TRBJ1-2
clone size: .
V gene: TRBV29-1
CDR3 protein: CSVTGQGHGYTF

CDR3 length: 13
J gene: TRBJ2-7
clone size: .
V gene: TRBV28
CDR3 protein: CASSLTGMVGQYF

CDR3 length: 13
J gene: TRBJ1-3
clone size: .
V gene: TRBV30
CDR3 protein: CAWSTNSGNTIYF

CDR3 length: 13
J gene: TRBJ2-7
clone size: .
V gene: TRBV28
CDR3 protein: CASSSLKAGGPYF

CDR3 length: 11
J gene: TRBJ2-2
clone size: .
V gene: TRBV7-8
CDR3 protein: CASRSTGELFF

CDR3 length: 12
J gene: TRBJ1-2
clone size: once
V gene: TRBV27
CDR3 protein: CASSLRGSGYTF

CDR3 length: 15
J gene: TRBJ1-5
clone size: .
V gene: TRBV6-1
CDR3 protein: CATVAEGYPNQPQHF

CDR3 length: 18
J gene: TRBJ2-2
clone size: .
V gene: TRBV28
CDR3 protein: CASSPNPGQGVKVGELFF

CDR3 length: 14
J gene: TRBJ1-2
clone size: .
V gene: TRBV6-1
CDR3 protein: CASSPRDRDPGYTF

CDR3 length: 15
J gene: TRBJ2-3
clone size: .
V gene: TRBV7-7
CDR3 protein: CASSVTGKSTDTQYF

CDR3 length: 15
J gene: TRBJ2-1
clone size: .
V gene: TRBV27
CDR3 protein: CASSFGGRRSNEQFF

CDR3 length: 15
J gene: TRBJ1-1
clone size: .
V gene: TRBV5-5
CDR3 protein: CATQSGTGVLTEAFF

CDR3 length: 13
J gene: TRBJ2-1
clone size: few
V gene: TRBV5-8
CDR3 protein: CASLQFEANEQFF

CDR3 length: 17
J gene: TRBJ2-3
clone size: .
V gene: TRBV19
CDR3 protein: CASSIFGAGGRRDTQYF

CDR3 length: 15
J gene: TRBJ1-2
clone size: .
V gene: TRBV28
CDR3 protein: CASIPHGVLSYGYTF

CDR3 length: 17
J gene: TRBJ2-1
clone size: .
V gene: TRBV13
CDR3 protein: CASSRRSGGDPYNEQFF

CDR3 length: 17
J gene: TRBJ1-2
clone size: .
V gene: TRBV7-9
CDR3 protein: CASSPSQGSIVWYGYTF

CDR3 length: 15
J gene: TRBJ1-1
clone size: .
V gene: TRBV13
CDR3 protein: CASSLDGGWDTEAFF

CDR3 length: 15
J gene: TRBJ1-2
clone size: .
V gene: TRBV19
CDR3 protein: CASSLGQGRIYGYTF

CDR3 length: 16
J gene: TRBJ2-3
clone size: .
V gene: TRBV28
CDR3 protein: CASSFPTQGLGDTQYF

CDR3 length: 11
J gene: TRBJ2-5
clone size: .
V gene: TRBV7-9
CDR3 protein: CASRIVETQYF

CDR3 length: 14
J gene: TRBJ2-1
clone size: .
V gene: TRBV2
CDR3 protein: CASGGPSSYNEQFF

CDR3 length: 15
J gene: TRBJ1-4
clone size: .
V gene: TRBV2
CDR3 protein: CASSVEQSGREKLFF

CDR3 length: 15
J gene: TRBJ1-3
clone size: .
V gene: TRBV6-1
CDR3 protein: CASSDLGASGNTIYF

CDR3 length: 14
J gene: TRBJ2-3
clone size: .
V gene: TRBV5-4
CDR3 protein: CASSPSGGASTQYF

CDR3 length: 15
J gene: TRBJ2-3
clone size: few
V gene: TRBV6-1
CDR3 protein: CASSRLAVGADTQYF

CDR3 length: 17
J gene: TRBJ1-5
clone size: few
V gene: TRBV4-1
CDR3 protein: CASSQVEQAISNQPQHF

CDR3 length: 16
J gene: TRBJ1-5
clone size: once
V gene: TRBV28
CDR3 protein: CASSQPLTATNQPQHF